In its sample, the clone carrying this TCR beta chain was seen a few times. The same CDR3 arises from other DNA sequences in this sample as well. The data stem from a study of blood T cell repertoires in COVID-19. Across the study: Researchers got acute and convalescent COVID-19 samples from the United States, Italy and Spain. The cDNA or gDNA used as material had been derived from T cells, B-cell-depleted T cells, or PBMCs.

Participant ages covered roughly 18 to 89 years across around 22 US areas. In the original workflow: Scientists estimated how many nucleated cells there were by amplifying reference gene primers. Repertoires were generated with immunoSEQ multiplex PCR, while TCRdb's copy carries only in-frame clones and drops some. V, J and clone size derive from that table, while D and trimming were established from the DNA sequence. The sample records hundreds of thousands of clones, nearly 90% being singletons. This CDR3 has 13 residues. Trimming took off 5 bases at V and 3 bases at J, with 8 bases between the two ends. Per germline, CDR1 MNHEY and CDR2 SMNVEV (reference sequence).

Input material: PBMCs or T cells enriched from blood (not recorded which). The genes are TRBV27 and TRBJ2-1; D remains ambiguous. The sequence was collected from a woman between 18 and 29 years old with acute COVID-19. CDR3 in DNA: TGTGCCAGCAGTCTGCGCGTCTACAATGAGCAGTTCTTC. Residues: CASSLRVYNEQFF.